Below are 22 T cell receptor beta chains sequenced from a single sample in a study of blood T cells in healthy people across ages. The authors ran a second PCR of about 6 to 12 cycles using a sample-barcoded 5' primer and a J-beta primer mix. TCRdb independently ran MiXCR on the 5' RACE reads; one entry per CDR3 protein. The table shows more than 1.4 million distinct CDR3 sequences, with around 42% occurring only once. The specimen was blood. Receptors originate from a woman aged 18-29 years in good health.

This chain links TRBV28 with TRBJ2-5; 14 positions agree with TRBD2. There are 15 residues in the CDR3. V shed 7 bases and J 1 base; nucleotides not matched to a gene: 2. In germline, CDR1 is MDHEN, CDR2 SYDVKM. CDR3 nucleotide sequence: TGTGCCAGCAAGACTAGCGGGGGGGCCCAAGAGACCCAGTACTTC. Its translation: CASKTSGGAQETQYF.

This clonotype was recorded at least ten times. This chain connects TRBV29-1 to TRBJ2-1; D is ambiguous. V lost 4 bases and J 8 bases, leaving 6 bases between the germline ends. The CDR3 contains 10 residues. Germline assignment: CDR1 SQVTM and CDR2 ANQGSEA. CDR3 protein: CSVGRDEQFF. CDR3 DNA sequence: TGCAGCGTTGGGCGAGATGAGCAGTTCTTC.

The chain is built from TRBV5-8 and TRBJ1-5; no clear D gene. This CDR3 comprises 16 residues. Germline V lookup: CDR1 SGHTS, CDR2 YDEGEE. The germline V and J ends were trimmed by 3 bases and 1 base, with 14 bases remaining between them. The CDR3 loop is CASSSDESISNQPQHF. The CDR3 DNA is TGTGCCAGCAGCTCAGATGAATCCATCAGCAATCAGCCCCAGCATTTT.

This clonotype showed up just a few times. This chain links TRBV20-1 with TRBJ2-7; D tentatively reads TRBD1 or TRBD2 (6 bases each). V was pared by 3 bases and J by 6 bases, with 12 bases between. The CDR3 has 12 residues. The germline CDR1 and CDR2 sequences are DFQATT and SNEGSKA (reference sequence). This CDR3 reads CSASLGGGEQYF. DNA of the CDR3: TGCAGTGCTAGTCTCGGGGGCGGCGAGCAGTACTTC.

This clonotype showed up just once. A junction end diverges from the germline sequence, so it may reflect a read error. The chain joins TRBV4-1 to TRBJ2-5; 9 positions match TRBD1. The J call may be in error: the DNA end matches TRBJ2-7 better. CDR1 is MGHRA, CDR2 YSYEKL, per germline. The CDR3 totals 15 residues. CDR3 sequence: CAGSHRDRDFREQYF. Written as DNA, the CDR3 is TGCGCCGGCAGCCACCGGGACAGGGATTTCCGCGAGCAGTACTTC.

This clonotype turned up a few times. V gene TRBV12-5 combines with J gene TRBJ2-3, with D maybe TRBD2 (5 bases). The CDR3 runs to 14 residues. Germline V gene lookup returns CDR1 LGHNT and CDR2 FRNRAP. Trimming stripped 3 bases from V and 2 bases from J, with 9 bases between. The CDR3 nucleotides are TGTGCTAGTGGTTTCGGCCTAGCCACAGATACGCAGTATTTT. Its protein product is CASGFGLATDTQYF.

This clonotype was counted many times. The rearrangement joins TRBV12-3 or TRBV12-4 to TRBJ2-6; no clear D gene. With 6 bases removed from V and 0 bases from J, the gap between germline ends came to 3 bases. This CDR3 spans 13 amino acids. CDR3 sequence: CASRFSGANVLTF. The CDR3 DNA follows: TGTGCCAGCAGATTCTCTGGGGCCAACGTCCTGACTTTC.

The rearrangement links TRBV20-1 to TRBJ2-3; 9 bases agree with TRBD2. Germline-derived CDR1 and CDR2 are DFQATT and SNEGSKA (reference sequence). Trimming took 1 base from V and 4 from J; bases not matched to a gene: 9. CDR3 length: 16 residues. CDR3 nucleotides: TGCAGTGCTAGAGTGGGACTAGCCTCGTCCCCAGATACGCAGTATTTT. Protein product: CSARVGLASSPDTQYF.

The J gene is TRBJ2-7, the V gene TRBV6-2 or TRBV6-3; TRBD2 matches at 8 bases. Unmatched junction bases numbered 14, after V lost 9 bases and J lost 4 bases. CDR1 is MNHEY and CDR2 is SVGEGT in the germline V gene. This CDR3 region has 15 residues. This chain's CDR3 is CASAQDGSGAYEQYF. The CDR3 nucleotides read TGTGCCAGTGCCCAAGATGGTAGCGGGGCGTACGAGCAGTACTTC.

The J gene is TRBJ1-1, the V gene TRBV10-3; tentative D call: TRBD1 (5 bases). The CDR3 is 13 amino acids. The V end was cut by 10 bases, the J end by 5 bases, with 17 bases between. Germline V gene lookup returns CDR1 ENHRY and CDR2 SYGVKD. CDR3 amino acids: CATGLGGETEAFF. For the CDR3, the DNA is TGTGCCACGGGGCTGGGGGGAGAGACTGAAGCTTTCTTT.

This chain uses TRBV7-9 with TRBJ1-1; 7 nucleotides match TRBD1. This CDR3 has 17 amino acids. Germline lookup yields CDR1 SEHNR and CDR2 FQNEAQ (reference sequence). V shed 8 bases and J 1 base; nucleotides not matched to a gene: 16. The CDR3 here is CASSLQGGRAGNTEAFF. Written as DNA, the CDR3 is TGTGCCAGCTCCCTCCAAGGGGGCCGGGCGGGGAACACTGAAGCTTTCTTT.

This clonotype has more than one count but fewer than ten. V gene TRBV12-3 or TRBV12-4 combines with J gene TRBJ1-6, with 7 bases lining up with TRBD1. The CDR3 has 14 amino acids. V lost 8 bases to trimming and J lost 4 bases; unmatched junction nucleotides: 5. CDR3 protein: CASSGTVYNSPLHF. The CDR3 coding sequence is TGTGCCAGCTCCGGGACAGTTTATAATTCACCCCTCCACTTT.

The rearrangement uses TRBV27 and TRBJ2-6; no definite D call. The V gene lost 3 bases and the J gene lost 0 bases, with 3 bases spanning the gap. The CDR3 length is 14 residues. Per germline, CDR1 MNHEY and CDR2 SMNVEV (reference sequence). CDR3 DNA: TGTGCCAGCAGTTTTTTCTCTGGGGCCAACGTCCTGACTTTC. As protein: CASSFFSGANVLTF.

The V and J genes are TRBV30 and TRBJ2-7; D not certain. The germline gives CDR1 GTSNPN, CDR2 SVGIG (reference sequence). The CDR3 is 11 amino acids. The V and J ends lost 0 bases and 6 bases respectively, with 6 bases between them. Here the CDR3 reads CAWSVLCEQYF. DNA for the CDR3: TGTGCCTGGAGTGTACTCTGCGAGCAGTACTTC.

This clonotype came up once. The CDR3 loop is CATSDSRGAGETQYF. The DNA for the CDR3 is TGTGCCACCAGTGATTCGCGGGGGGCGGGAGAGACCCAGTACTTC. This chain joins TRBV24-1 and TRBJ2-5; 8 bases are a match to TRBD2. CDR3 length: 15 residues. The germline gives CDR1 KGHDR, CDR2 SFDVKD. Losses at the gene ends were 2 bases for V and 4 bases for J; bases not matched to a gene: 5.

CDR3 sequence: CASSVSGGVAEKLFF. CDR3 bases: TGTGCCAGCAGTGTTTCGGGGGGTGTCGCCGAAAAACTGTTTTTT. The chain is built from TRBV6-6 and TRBJ1-4; a possible D gene is TRBD1 (5 bases). The germline V gene has CDR1 MNHNY and CDR2 SVGAGI (reference sequence). This CDR3 has 15 residues. V was trimmed by 5 bases and J by 8 bases, leaving 18 bases between them.

The chain links TRBV4-2 to TRBJ2-7, with D tentatively TRBD2 (5 bases). The germline V gene encodes CDR1 LGHNA and CDR2 YNFKEQ. There are 15 residues in the CDR3. Trimming shortened V by 0 bases and J by 4 bases, and 13 bases separated the two germline ends. DNA of the CDR3: TGTGCCAGCAGCCAAGACTTGGTGGGAGATTACGAGCAGTACTTC. This encodes CASSQDLVGDYEQYF.

This chain links TRBV9 with TRBJ1-1; 7 bases are a match to TRBD1. Germline loops: CDR1 SGDLS, CDR2 YYNGEE. V was pared by 4 bases and J by 4 bases, with 16 bases of the junction left unmatched. CDR3 length: 17 residues. The CDR3 loop is CASSPHFRGNMSTEAFF. CDR3 DNA: TGTGCCAGCAGCCCCCACTTCAGGGGGAACATGAGCACTGAAGCTTTCTTT.

V gene TRBV7-3 combines with J gene TRBJ1-2, with a tentative D call TRBD1 (5 bases). This CDR3 region has 14 residues. Germline V gene lookup returns CDR1 SGHTA and CDR2 FQGTGA. The V and J ends lost 4 bases and 6 bases respectively, with 15 bases between them. As DNA, the CDR3 is TGTGCCAGCAGCTCGAAGGGACCTGGGGATGGCTACACCTTC. It yields the protein CASSSKGPGDGYTF.

This rearrangement joins TRBV29-1 to TRBJ2-1, with TRBD1 identical over 9 bases. The germline gives CDR1 SQVTM, CDR2 ANQGSEA. CDR3 length equals 18 residues. V shed 4 bases, J shed 2 bases, and the junction held 15 bases outside the gene matches. CDR3 in amino acids: CSVARTGDFKFTYNEQFF. The DNA of the CDR3 is TGCAGCGTTGCGAGGACAGGGGACTTCAAATTTACCTACAATGAGCAGTTCTTC.

In this sample, this clonotype turned up a few times. V and J are TRBV29-1 and TRBJ1-5; D is undetermined. The CDR3 consists of 13 residues. Germline CDR1 reads SQVTM; CDR2 reads ANQGSEA. V was shortened by 7 bases and J by 0 bases, with 10 bases between the two germline ends. The CDR3 here is CSASLYSNQPQHF. The DNA of the CDR3 is TGCAGCGCGTCTTTATATAGCAATCAGCCCCAGCATTTT.

The chain has TRBV5-1 and TRBJ2-5; 12 bases line up with TRBD1. Trimming cost V 6 bases and J 6 bases; bases outside gene matches: 6. CDR1 and CDR2 (germline): SGHRS, YFSETQ. The CDR3 length is 14 residues. In DNA, the CDR3 is TGCGCCAGCACCGGGACAGGGGGCGCGAAGACCCAGTACTTC. Translating gives CASTGTGGAKTQYF.